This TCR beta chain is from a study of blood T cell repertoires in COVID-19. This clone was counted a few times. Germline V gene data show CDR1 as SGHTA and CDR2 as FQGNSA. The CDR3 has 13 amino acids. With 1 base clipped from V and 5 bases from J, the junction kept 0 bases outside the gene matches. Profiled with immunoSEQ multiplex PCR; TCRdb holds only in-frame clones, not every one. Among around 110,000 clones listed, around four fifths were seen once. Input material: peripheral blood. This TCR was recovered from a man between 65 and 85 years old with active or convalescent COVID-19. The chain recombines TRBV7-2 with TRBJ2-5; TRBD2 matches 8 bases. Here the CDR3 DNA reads TGTGCCAGCAGCTTAGGACTAGCGGAGACCCAGTACTTC. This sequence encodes CASSLGLAETQYF.